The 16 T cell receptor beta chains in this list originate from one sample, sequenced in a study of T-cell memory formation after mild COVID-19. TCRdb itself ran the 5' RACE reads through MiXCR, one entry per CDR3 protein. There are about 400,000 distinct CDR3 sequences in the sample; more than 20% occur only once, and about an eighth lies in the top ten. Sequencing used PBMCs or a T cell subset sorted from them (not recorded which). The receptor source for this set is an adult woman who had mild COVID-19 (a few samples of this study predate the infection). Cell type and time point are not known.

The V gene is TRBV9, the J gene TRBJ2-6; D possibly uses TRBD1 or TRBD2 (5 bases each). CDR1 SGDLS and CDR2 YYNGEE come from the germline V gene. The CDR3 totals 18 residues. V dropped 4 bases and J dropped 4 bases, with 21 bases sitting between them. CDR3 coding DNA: TGTGCCAGCAGCTTCTCCTCAGCCCCAGGGACGGGGGCCAACGTCCTGACTTTC. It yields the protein CASSFSSAPGTGANVLTF. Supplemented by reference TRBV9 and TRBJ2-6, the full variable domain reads DSGVTQTPKHLITATGQRVTLRCSPRSGDLSVYWYQQSLDQGLQFLIQYYNGEERAKGNILERFSAQQFPDLHSELNLSSLELGDSALYFCASSFSSAPGTGANVLTFGAGSRLTVL.

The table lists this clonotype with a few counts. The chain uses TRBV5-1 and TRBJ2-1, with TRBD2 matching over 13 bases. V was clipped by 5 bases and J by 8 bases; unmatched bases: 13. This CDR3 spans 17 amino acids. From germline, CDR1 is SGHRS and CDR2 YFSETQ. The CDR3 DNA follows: TGCGCCAGCAGTCCCGGACTAGCGGGAGTAAATGCGGATGAGCAGTTCTTC. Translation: CASSPGLAGVNADEQFF.

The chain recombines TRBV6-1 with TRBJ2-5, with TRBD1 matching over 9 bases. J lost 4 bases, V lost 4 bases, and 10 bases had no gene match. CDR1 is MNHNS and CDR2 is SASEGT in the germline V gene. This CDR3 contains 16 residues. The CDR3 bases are TGTGCCAGCAGTGTTATTCAAGACAGGGGGATAGAGACCCAGTACTTC. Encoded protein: CASSVIQDRGIETQYF.

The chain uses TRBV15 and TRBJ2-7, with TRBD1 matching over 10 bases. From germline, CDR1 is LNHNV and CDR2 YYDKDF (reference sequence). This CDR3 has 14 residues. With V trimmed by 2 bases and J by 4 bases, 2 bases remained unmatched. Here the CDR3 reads CATSRSGQGYEQYF. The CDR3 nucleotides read TGTGCCACCAGCAGATCGGGACAGGGGTACGAGCAGTACTTC.

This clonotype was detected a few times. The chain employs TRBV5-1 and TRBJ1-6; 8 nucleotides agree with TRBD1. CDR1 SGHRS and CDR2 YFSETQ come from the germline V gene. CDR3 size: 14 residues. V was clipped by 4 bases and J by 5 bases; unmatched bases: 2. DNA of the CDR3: TGCGCCAGCAGCATGGGACAGGATAATTCACCCCTCCACTTT. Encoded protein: CASSMGQDNSPLHF.

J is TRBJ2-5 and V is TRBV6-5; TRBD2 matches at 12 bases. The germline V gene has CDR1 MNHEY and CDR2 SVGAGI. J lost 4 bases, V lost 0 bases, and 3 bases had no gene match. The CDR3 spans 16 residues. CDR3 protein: CASSYSGTSGLETQYF. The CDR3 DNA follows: TGTGCCAGCAGTTACTCCGGGACTAGCGGGTTAGAGACCCAGTACTTC.

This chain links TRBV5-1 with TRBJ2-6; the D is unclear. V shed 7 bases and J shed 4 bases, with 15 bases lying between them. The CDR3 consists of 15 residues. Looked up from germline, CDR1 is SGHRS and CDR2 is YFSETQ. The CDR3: CASSTDTAGANVLTF. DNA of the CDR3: TGCGCCAGCTCAACCGACACGGCGGGGGCCAACGTCCTGACTTTC.

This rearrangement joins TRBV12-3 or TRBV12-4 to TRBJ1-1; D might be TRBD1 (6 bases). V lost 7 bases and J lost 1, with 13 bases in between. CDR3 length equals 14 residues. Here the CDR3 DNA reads TGTGCCAGCACCACCCACAGGGAGAACACTGAAGCTTTCTTT. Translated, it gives CASTTHRENTEAFF.

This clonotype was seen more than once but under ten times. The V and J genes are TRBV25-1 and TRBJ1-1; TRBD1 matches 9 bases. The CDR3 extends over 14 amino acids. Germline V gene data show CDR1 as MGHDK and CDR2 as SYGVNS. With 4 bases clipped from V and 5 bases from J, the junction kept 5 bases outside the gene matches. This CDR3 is CASSGGTGTTEAFF. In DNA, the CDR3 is TGTGCCAGCAGTGGGGGGACAGGGACGACTGAAGCTTTCTTT.

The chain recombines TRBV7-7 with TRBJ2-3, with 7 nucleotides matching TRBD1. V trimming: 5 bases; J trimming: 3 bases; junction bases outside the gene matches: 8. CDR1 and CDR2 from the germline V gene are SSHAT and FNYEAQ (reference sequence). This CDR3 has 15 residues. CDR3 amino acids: CASSAGTAPTDTQYF. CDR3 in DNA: TGTGCCAGCAGCGCCGGGACAGCCCCTACAGATACGCAGTATTTT.

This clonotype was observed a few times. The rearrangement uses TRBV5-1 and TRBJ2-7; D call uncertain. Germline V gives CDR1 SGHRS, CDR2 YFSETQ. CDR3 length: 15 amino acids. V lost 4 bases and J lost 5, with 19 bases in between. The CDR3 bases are TGCGCCAGCAGCCCTACCGGCGGTAGCTGGAACGAGCAGTACTTC. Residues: CASSPTGGSWNEQYF.

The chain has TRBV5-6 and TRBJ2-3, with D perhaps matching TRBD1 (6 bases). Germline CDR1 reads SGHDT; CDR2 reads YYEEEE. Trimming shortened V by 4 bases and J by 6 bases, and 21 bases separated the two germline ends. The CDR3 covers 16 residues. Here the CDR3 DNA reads TGTGCCAGCAGCCTTCCGGGACAAACGTACCGGGATACGCAGTATTTT. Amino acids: CASSLPGQTYRDTQYF. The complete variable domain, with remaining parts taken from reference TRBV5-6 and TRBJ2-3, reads DAGVTQSPTHLIKTRGQQVTLRCSPKSGHDTVSWYQQALGQGPQFIFQYYEEEERQRGNFPDRFSGHQFPNYSSELNVNALLLGDSALYLCASSLPGQTYRDTQYFGPGTRLTVL.

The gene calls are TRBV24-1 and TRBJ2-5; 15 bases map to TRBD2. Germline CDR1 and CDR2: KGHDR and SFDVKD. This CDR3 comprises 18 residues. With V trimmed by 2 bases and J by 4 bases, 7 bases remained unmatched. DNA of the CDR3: TGTGCCACCAGTGATTCCGGCACGGGACTAGCGGGAGGAGAGACCCAGTACTTC. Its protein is CATSDSGTGLAGGETQYF.

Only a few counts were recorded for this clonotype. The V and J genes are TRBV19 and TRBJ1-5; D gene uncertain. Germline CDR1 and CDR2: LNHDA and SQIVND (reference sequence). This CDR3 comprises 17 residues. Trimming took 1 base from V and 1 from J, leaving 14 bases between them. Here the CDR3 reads CASSIGVRGGSNQPQHF. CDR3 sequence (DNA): TGTGCCAGTAGTATAGGGGTTCGGGGAGGCAGCAATCAGCCCCAGCATTTT.

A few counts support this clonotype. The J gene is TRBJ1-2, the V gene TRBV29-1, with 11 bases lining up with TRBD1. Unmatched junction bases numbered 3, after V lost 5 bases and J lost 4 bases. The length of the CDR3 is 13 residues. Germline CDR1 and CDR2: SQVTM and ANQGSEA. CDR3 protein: CSVRTGGSYGYTF. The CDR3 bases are TGCAGCGTTCGGACAGGGGGCTCCTATGGCTACACCTTC.

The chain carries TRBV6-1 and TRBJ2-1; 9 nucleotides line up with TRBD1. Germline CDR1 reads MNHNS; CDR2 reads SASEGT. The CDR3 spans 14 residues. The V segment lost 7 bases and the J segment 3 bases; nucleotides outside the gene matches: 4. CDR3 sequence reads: CASTQGQGYNEQFF. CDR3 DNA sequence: TGTGCCAGCACTCAGGGACAGGGCTACAATGAGCAGTTCTTC.